This T cell receptor (beta chain) was sequenced in a study of metastatic and nonmetastatic thyroid tumors. Overall study context: Repertoires were compared across blood and tumor or nodule tissue from malignant and benign thyroid patients.

This clone was recorded a few times. Its matching antigen is unknown. The study's findings and limits: In blood and tumor, TCR beta diversity was reportedly significantly higher in malignant thyroid tumors than in benign nodules.

Per the original data handling: The authors used CDR3 differences across clinicopathological groups to build a distant-metastasis classifier for papillary thyroid cancer. TCRdb reassembled clones from the PCR reads with MiXCR. The V and J calls were not made by the authors but by TCRdb's processing. The repertoire consists of over 10,000 clones, with under 35% occurring once and the leading ten covering approximately 21%. Thyroid surgery was preceded by no treatment in any patient. Germline lookup yields CDR1 MNHEY and CDR2 SMNVEV (reference sequence). Trimming cost V 3 bases and J 2 bases, with 8 bases left between them. This CDR3 comprises 14 residues.

This sequence originates from a female donor with papillary thyroid cancer or a benign thyroid nodule (not recorded which). Some clones in this sample may be carry-over from other donors' samples. The sequenced sample was tumor tissue. The chain has TRBV27 and TRBJ1-5; D remains unclear. The CDR3, as DNA: TGTGCCAGCAGTTTGGTCACGGGCAATCAGCCCCAGCATTTT. As protein: CASSLVTGNQPQHF.